The rows below give T cell receptor beta chains drawn from one sample of a study of blood T cells in healthy people across ages. Each CDR3 protein is one row after TCRdb ran MiXCR on the 5' RACE reads. This repertoire shows about 1.4 million distinct CDR3 sequences, 55% to 75% found once; its top ten account for 6.5% to 8%. The material sequenced was blood. The receptors originated from a man younger than 35 in good health. Each CDR3 is given without its conserved first and last residue.

j_call | v_call | cdr3_aa
TRBJ2-1 | TRBV20-1 | SARRAQWNEQF
TRBJ2-6 | TRBV27 | ASNPTGLTPGANVLT
TRBJ2-7 | TRBV4-3 | ASSQGRVAYEQY
TRBJ2-1 | TRBV4-2 | ASSQANEQF
TRBJ1-2 | TRBV7-9 | ASSLDQEGYT
TRBJ2-4 | TRBV20-1 | SARPRTDLAKNIQY
TRBJ2-5 | TRBV28 | ASSWRARGLETQY
TRBJ2-5 | TRBV29-1 | SVARTGWQETQY
TRBJ2-7 | TRBV20-1 | SARGLAGPFNEQY
TRBJ1-2 | TRBV6-6 | ASTPTGILAYGYT
TRBJ2-3 | TRBV14 | ASSQDVGYTQY
TRBJ2-3 | TRBV29-1 | SAGQGWSDTQY
TRBJ2-1 | TRBV7-9 | ASSLKAENKQF
TRBJ2-7 | TRBV7-9 | ASSLTGMSSYEQY
TRBJ2-1 | TRBV6-5 | ASSYRTSGSPEGQF
TRBJ1-2 | TRBV6-6 | ASSSDRNGYT
TRBJ1-4 | TRBV20-1 | SARYGPEKLF
TRBJ1-4 | TRBV4-2 | ASSQDGTRPNEKLF
TRBJ1-2 | TRBV4-3 | ASSPATANYGYT
TRBJ1-2 | TRBV27 | ASNDRSYGYT
TRBJ2-5 | TRBV12-3/TRBV12-4 | ASSSAGTLGETQY
TRBJ1-6 | TRBV6-5 | ASTTQGDKSPLH
TRBJ2-1 | TRBV29-1 | SVEDRLGQGAFNEQF
TRBJ1-2 | TRBV7-9 | ASSLLDRGNYGYT
TRBJ1-1 | TRBV29-1 | SVGGSSTEAF
TRBJ2-5 | TRBV12-3/TRBV12-4 | ASSPMFETQY
TRBJ2-3 | TRBV12-3/TRBV12-4 | ASSLSPVRTDTQY
TRBJ2-1 | TRBV5-5 | ASRRALVSSYNEQF
TRBJ1-4 | TRBV4-3 | ASSHLRHRDDNEKLF
TRBJ1-2 | TRBV12-3/TRBV12-4 | ASSSSFSPFYGYT
TRBJ2-7 | TRBV3-1 | ASSSTGGVGYEQY
TRBJ2-4 | TRBV2 | ASKRDRGGGNIQY
TRBJ2-7 | TRBV12-3/TRBV12-4 | ASSPPDRDYEQY
TRBJ1-1 | TRBV11-2 | ASSLVLWNTEAF
TRBJ2-1 | TRBV20-1 | SARDLERGGFEQF
TRBJ1-2 | TRBV6-6 | ASNPRRGGYT
TRBJ2-1 | TRBV5-1 | ASSASGEKTNEQF
TRBJ1-2 | TRBV6-5 | ASSQSVAASHSTNYGYT
TRBJ2-1 | TRBV6-5 | ASSYKRGNEQF
TRBJ2-7 | TRBV4-2 | ASSQPGTGSAEQY
TRBJ2-7 | TRBV29-1 | STSEGYEQY